One and the same sample provided the 15 T cell receptor beta chains below, sequenced in a study of metastatic and nonmetastatic thyroid tumors. TCRdb re-analyzed the PCR reads using MiXCR. The sample records roughly 18,000 clones, over 25% being singletons. Prior to thyroid surgery, none of the patients had received any treatment. The sample taken for sequencing was adjacent normal tissue. The receptors come from a female donor with papillary thyroid cancer or a benign thyroid nodule (not recorded which). Some clones in this sample may be carry-over from other donors' samples.

The table lists this clone with many counts. CDR3 DNA sequence: TGTGCCAGCAGTGACGGGGGGGCCAGCTACAATGAGCAGTTCTTC. Protein product: CASSDGGASYNEQFF. This chain links TRBV7-6 with TRBJ2-1, with 8 bases that match TRBD2. The CDR3 has 15 amino acids. The germline V gene encodes CDR1 SGHVS and CDR2 FNYEAQ. Trimming removed 6 bases from V and 3 bases from J; junction bases left unmatched: 7.

About this clone: Compared with germline, one end of the junction differs, possibly owing to a read error. This chain uses TRBV14 with TRBJ2-3; D unresolved. The CDR3 is 15 residues long. CDR1 SGHDN and CDR2 FVKESK come from the germline V gene. The CDR3: CASSQLLPPAGTRYF. CDR3 nucleotide sequence: TGTGCCAGCAGCCAGCTCTTGCCCCCAGCAGGCACGCGGTATTTT.

This clone was seen ten or more times. This rearrangement joins TRBV15 to TRBJ2-3, with 8 bases that match TRBD2. The germline V gene encodes CDR1 LNHNV and CDR2 YYDKDF (reference sequence). The CDR3 consists of 19 residues. V lost 3 bases and J lost 0; bases outside the gene matches: 14. The CDR3 nucleotides are TGTGCCACCAGCAGTTTTGAGCCCCGGCCTAGCGGGAGCACAGATACGCAGTATTTT. It specifies CATSSFEPRPSGSTDTQYF.

This clone was seen repeatedly, ten times or more. This sequence joins TRBV2 and TRBJ2-3, with D hard to call. V was pared by 6 bases and J by 2 bases, with 3 bases between. Germline V gene lookup returns CDR1 SNHLY and CDR2 FYNNEI. This CDR3 comprises 11 residues. This chain's CDR3 is CASSPTDTQYF. Here the CDR3 DNA reads TGTGCCAGCAGCCCCACAGATACGCAGTATTTT.

In this sample, this clone turned up a few times. The chain uses TRBV7-2 and TRBJ2-7, with D perhaps matching TRBD2 (6 bases). V was clipped by 0 bases and J by 4 bases, with 13 bases between them. CDR1 and CDR2 (germline): SGHTA, FQGNSA. The CDR3 runs 15 residues. The CDR3 DNA is TGTGCCAGCAGCTTAGCCCCTCGGGAGTATTACGAGCAGTACTTC. Its translation: CASSLAPREYYEQYF. Looking up the rest from reference TRBV7-2 and TRBJ2-7 gives the full variable domain: GAGVSQSPSNKVTEKGKDVELRCDPISGHTALYWYRQSLGQGLEFLIYFQGNSAPDKSGLPSDRFSAERTGGSVSTLTIQRTQQEDSAVYLCASSLAPREYYEQYFGPGTRLTVT.

This clone is termed medium-sized. This chain connects TRBV6-1 to TRBJ1-5; 7 positions agree with TRBD1. Germline trimming cut 6 bases from V and 7 bases from J; bases unmatched to any gene: 12. Germline CDR1 reads MNHNS; CDR2 reads SASEGT. The CDR3 runs to 15 residues. The CDR3 here is CASRASTGYGQPQHF. CDR3 nucleotides: TGTGCCAGCAGAGCCTCGACAGGGTATGGCCAGCCCCAGCATTTT.

This clone was seen more than once but under ten times. The chain carries TRBV6-1 and TRBJ1-2; tentatively, D is TRBD1 (6 bases). V lost 6 bases and J lost 1, with 9 bases in between. The CDR3 has 13 residues. Per germline, CDR1 MNHNS and CDR2 SASEGT. CDR3 amino acids: CASRQGFNYGYTF. CDR3 bases: TGTGCCAGCAGACAGGGATTTAACTATGGCTACACCTTC.

This clone is categorized as medium-sized. V is TRBV2 and J is TRBJ2-1; 9 bases match TRBD2. Germline-derived CDR1 and CDR2 are SNHLY and FYNNEI. V was pared by 3 bases and J by 6 bases, with 6 bases of the junction left unmatched. CDR3 length: 15 residues. The CDR3 coding sequence is TGTGCCAGCAGTGACTCGAGCGGGGGGCGCAATGAGCAGTTCTTC. Translated, it gives CASSDSSGGRNEQFF. The entire variable domain, with the rest obtained from reference TRBV2 and TRBJ2-1, is as follows: EPEVTQTPSHQVTQMGQEVILRCVPISNHLYFYWYRQILGQKVEFLVSFYNNEISEKSEIFDDQFSVERPDGSNFTLKIRSTKLEDSAMYFCASSDSSGGRNEQFFGPGTRLTVL.

This clone appeared many times. The chain carries TRBV28 and TRBJ1-5, with D possibly being TRBD1 (5 bases). The CDR3 sequence is 15 residues long. V was shortened by 5 bases and J by 4 bases, with 15 bases between the two germline ends. The germline CDR1 and CDR2 sequences are MDHEN and SYDVKM. The CDR3 is CASSPRDDINQPQHF. For the CDR3, the DNA is TGTGCCAGCAGTCCCAGGGATGATATTAATCAGCCCCAGCATTTT.

DNA of the CDR3: TGTGCCACCGCCCTCGCGGACTACTCCTACGAGCAGTACTTC. Residues: CATALADYSYEQYF. This sequence joins TRBV10-3 and TRBJ2-7, with D maybe TRBD2 (6 bases). Germline CDR1 is ENHRY and CDR2 is SYGVKD. V was shortened by 10 bases and J by 0 bases, with 16 bases between the two germline ends. The CDR3 totals 14 residues.

Relative to its sample, this clone is medium-sized. One end of the junction fails to match germline, which may point to a read error. The V and J genes are TRBV6-4 and TRBJ2-1; 7 nucleotides agree with TRBD1. The CDR3 sequence is 16 residues long. Germline CDR1 MRHNA, CDR2 SNTAGT. CDR3 in amino acids: CASSQRTGTASNGQFF. CDR3 DNA sequence: TGTGCCAGCAGTCAGAGGACCGGGACAGCGTCGAATGGGCAGTTCTTC.

The gene calls are TRBV20-1 and TRBJ1-1, with 7 bases matching TRBD1. The germline CDR1 and CDR2 sequences are DFQATT and SNEGSKA (reference sequence). V was pared by 1 base and J by 6 bases, with 11 bases of the junction left unmatched. The CDR3 runs to 15 residues. CDR3 DNA sequence: TGCAGTGCTAGAGGAGGGGGCCCGGCTGGGGCTGAAGCTTTCTTT. This translates into CSARGGGPAGAEAFF.

V is TRBV7-6 and J is TRBJ2-7; TRBD2 is a possible D gene (5 bases). The V gene lost 2 bases and the J gene lost 3 bases, with 14 bases spanning the gap. This CDR3 spans 15 amino acids. The germline CDR1 and CDR2 sequences are SGHVS and FNYEAQ. CDR3 in amino acids: CASSLRAGSNYEQYF. The CDR3, as DNA: TGTGCCAGCAGCTTAAGGGCGGGTTCGAACTACGAGCAGTACTTC.

V is TRBV11-2 and J is TRBJ2-3, with D perhaps being TRBD1 or TRBD2 (7 bases each). The CDR3 runs to 16 residues. CDR1 is SGHAT and CDR2 is FQNNGV in the germline V gene. With 0 bases removed from V and 3 bases from J, the gap between germline ends came to 13 bases. DNA for the CDR3: TGTGCCAGCAGCTTAGAGGCAGGGGGGGCTACAGATACGCAGTATTTT. Translation: CASSLEAGGATDTQYF. The whole variable domain, remainder taken from reference TRBV11-2 and TRBJ2-3, is EAGVAQSPRYKIIEKRQSVAFWCNPISGHATLYWYQQILGQGPKLLIQFQNNGVVDDSQLPKDRFSAERLKGVDSTLKIQPAKLEDSAVYLCASSLEAGGATDTQYFGPGTRLTVL.

The chain joins TRBV25-1 to TRBJ2-6; 9 nucleotides match TRBD1. V dropped 6 bases and J dropped 2; count of bases not matched to a gene: 17. The CDR3 is 20 amino acids. Germline CDR1 MGHDK, CDR2 SYGVNS. The CDR3 DNA is TGTGCCAGCAGCGGATACGCCGGGACAGGGAATTCAACTGGGGCCAACGTCCTGACTTTC. Protein: CASSGYAGTGNSTGANVLTF.